These 2 T cell receptor beta chains came from one sample sequenced in a study of beta chain features in type 1 diabetes. General observations from the study: The study found moderately but significantly shorter TCRB CDR3s in all four CD4+ subsets of Type 1 diabetes patients.

Antigens of these TCRs are unknown. Investigators reverse transcribed all isolated RNA, so they sequenced expressed TCRB transcripts. TCRdb's copy holds only in-frame clones and misses some; the assay was immunoSEQ multiplex PCR. Of about 400,000 clones listed, roughly 12% are singletons. Sequenced sample: naive CD4+ T cells from blood. These TCRs come from a woman aged 18 to 35 with type 1 diabetes.

This clone was counted only a few times. V is TRBV9 and J is TRBJ1-5; 9 bases agree with TRBD1. V trimming: 4 bases; J trimming: 3 bases; junction bases outside the gene matches: 5. The CDR3 length is 15 residues. CDR1 is SGDLS, CDR2 YYNGEE, per germline. Here the CDR3 reads CASSIGQGTNQPQHF. CDR3 coding DNA: TGTGCCAGCAGCATAGGACAGGGGACCAATCAGCCCCAGCATTTT.

The chain uses TRBV5-4 and TRBJ2-5, with a tentative D call TRBD1 (5 bases). Germline-derived CDR1 and CDR2 are SGHNT and YYREEE (reference sequence). V was trimmed by 4 bases and J by 0 bases, leaving 16 bases between them. CDR3 length equals 16 residues. In DNA, the CDR3 is TGTGCCAGCAGCCCTAGTGCAGGGTTACACCAAGAGACCCAGTACTTC. Protein product: CASSPSAGLHQETQYF.